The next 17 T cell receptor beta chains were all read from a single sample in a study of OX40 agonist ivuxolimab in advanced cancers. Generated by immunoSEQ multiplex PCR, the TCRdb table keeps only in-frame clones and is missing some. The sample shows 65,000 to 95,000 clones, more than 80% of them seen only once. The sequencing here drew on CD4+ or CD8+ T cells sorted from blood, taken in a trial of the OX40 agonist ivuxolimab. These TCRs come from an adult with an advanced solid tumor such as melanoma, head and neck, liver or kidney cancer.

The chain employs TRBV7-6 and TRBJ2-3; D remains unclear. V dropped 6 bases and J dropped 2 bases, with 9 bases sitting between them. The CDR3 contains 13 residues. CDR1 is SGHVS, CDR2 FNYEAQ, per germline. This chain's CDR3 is CASSYLFTDTQYF. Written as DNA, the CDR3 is TGTGCCAGCAGTTATCTATTCACAGATACGCAGTATTTT.

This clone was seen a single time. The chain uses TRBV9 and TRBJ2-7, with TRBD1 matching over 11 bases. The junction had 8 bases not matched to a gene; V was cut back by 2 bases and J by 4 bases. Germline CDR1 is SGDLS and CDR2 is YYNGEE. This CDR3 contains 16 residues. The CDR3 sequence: CASSVGTGTGGYEQYF. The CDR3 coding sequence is TGTGCCAGCAGCGTGGGGACCGGGACAGGGGGTTACGAGCAGTACTTC.

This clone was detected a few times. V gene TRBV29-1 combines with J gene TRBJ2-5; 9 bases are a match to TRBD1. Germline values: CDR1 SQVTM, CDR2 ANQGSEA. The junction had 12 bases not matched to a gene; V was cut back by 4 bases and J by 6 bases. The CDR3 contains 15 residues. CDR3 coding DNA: TGCAGCGTTGGGCAGGAGACAGGGGGGGGGAAGACCCAGTACTTC. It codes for CSVGQETGGGKTQYF.

For the CDR3, the DNA is TGTGCCAGCAGCCAGCTAGCCGTCCCAAACATCTACGAGCAGTACTTC. The encoded protein is CASSQLAVPNIYEQYF. The chain has TRBV14 and TRBJ2-7; perhaps TRBD2 as D (5 bases). Trimming shortened V by 3 bases and J by 3 bases, and 18 bases separated the two germline ends. Germline CDR1 SGHDN, CDR2 FVKESK. There are 16 residues in the CDR3.

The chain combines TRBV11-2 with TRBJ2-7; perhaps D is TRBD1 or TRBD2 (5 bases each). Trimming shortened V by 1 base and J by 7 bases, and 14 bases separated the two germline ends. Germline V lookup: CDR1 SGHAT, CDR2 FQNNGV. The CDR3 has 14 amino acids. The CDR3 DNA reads TGTGCCAGCAGCTTAGCGGGACGGCTTGGGGAGCAGTACTTC. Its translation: CASSLAGRLGEQYF.

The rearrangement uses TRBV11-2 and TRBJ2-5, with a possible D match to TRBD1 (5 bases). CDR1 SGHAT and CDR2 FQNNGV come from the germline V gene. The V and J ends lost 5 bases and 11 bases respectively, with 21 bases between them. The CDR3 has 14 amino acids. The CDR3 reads CASSQAPERQFQYF. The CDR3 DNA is TGTGCCAGCAGCCAAGCACCAGAAAGACAGTTTCAGTACTTC.

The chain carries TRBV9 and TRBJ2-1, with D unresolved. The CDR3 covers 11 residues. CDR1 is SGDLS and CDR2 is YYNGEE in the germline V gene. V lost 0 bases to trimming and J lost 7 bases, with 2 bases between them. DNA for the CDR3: TGTGCCAGCAGCGTAGCGAATGAGCAGTTCTTC. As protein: CASSVANEQFF.

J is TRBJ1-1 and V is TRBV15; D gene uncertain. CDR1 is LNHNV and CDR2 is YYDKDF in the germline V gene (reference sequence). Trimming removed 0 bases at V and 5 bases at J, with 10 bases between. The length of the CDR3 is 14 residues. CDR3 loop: CATSREPVGTEAFF. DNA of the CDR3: TGTGCCACCAGCAGAGAACCGGTGGGGACTGAAGCTTTCTTT. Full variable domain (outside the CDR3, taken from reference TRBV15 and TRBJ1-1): DAMVIQNPRYQVTQFGKPVTLSCSQTLNHNVMYWYQQKSSQAPKLLFHYYDKDFNNEADTPDNFQSRRPNTSFCFLDIRSPGLGDTAMYLCATSREPVGTEAFFGQGTRLTVV.

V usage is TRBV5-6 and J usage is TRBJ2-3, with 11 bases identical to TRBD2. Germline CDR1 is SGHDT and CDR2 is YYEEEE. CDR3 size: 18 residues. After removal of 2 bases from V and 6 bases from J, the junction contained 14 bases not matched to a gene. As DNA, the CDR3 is TGTGCCAGCAGCTTTTCCCGGACCGGGACTAGCGGCATCGATACGCAGTATTTT. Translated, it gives CASSFSRTGTSGIDTQYF.

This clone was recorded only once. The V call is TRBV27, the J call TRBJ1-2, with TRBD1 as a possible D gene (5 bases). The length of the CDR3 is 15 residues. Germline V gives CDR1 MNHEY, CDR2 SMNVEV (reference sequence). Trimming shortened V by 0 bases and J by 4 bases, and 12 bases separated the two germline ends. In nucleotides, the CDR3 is TGTGCCAGCAGTTTATCGGGCAGGGTGACCTATGGCTACACCTTC. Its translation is CASSLSGRVTYGYTF.

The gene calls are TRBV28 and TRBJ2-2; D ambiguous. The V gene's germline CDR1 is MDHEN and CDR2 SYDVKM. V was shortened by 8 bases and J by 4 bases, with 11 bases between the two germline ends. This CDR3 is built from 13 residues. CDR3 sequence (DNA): TGTGCCAGCGTTAGGCTCCCCACCGGGGAGCTGTTTTTT. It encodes CASVRLPTGELFF.

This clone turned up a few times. The CDR3 DNA sequence: TGTGCCTGGGAGGGTGGACAGGCCCCGGGCACAGATACGCAGTATTTT. Protein product: CAWEGGQAPGTDTQYF. The chain uses TRBV30 and TRBJ2-3; 7 bases align to TRBD1. CDR1 is GTSNPN and CDR2 is SVGIG in the germline V gene (reference sequence). This CDR3 has 16 amino acids. The junction had 12 bases not matched to a gene; V was cut back by 5 bases and J by 1 base.

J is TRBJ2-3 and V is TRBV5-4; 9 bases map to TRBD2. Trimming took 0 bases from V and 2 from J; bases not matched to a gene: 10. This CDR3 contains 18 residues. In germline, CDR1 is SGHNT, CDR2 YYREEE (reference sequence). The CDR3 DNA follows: TGTGCCAGCAGCTTGGGCGGGAGGGCCGCCCGACTCACAGATACGCAGTATTTT. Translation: CASSLGGRAARLTDTQYF.

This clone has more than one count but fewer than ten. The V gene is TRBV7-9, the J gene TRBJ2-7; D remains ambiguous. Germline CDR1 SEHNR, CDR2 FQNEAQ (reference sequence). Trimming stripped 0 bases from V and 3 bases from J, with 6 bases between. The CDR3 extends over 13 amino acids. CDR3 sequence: CASSLAVRYEQYF. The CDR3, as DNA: TGTGCCAGCAGCTTAGCAGTCCGCTACGAGCAGTACTTC.

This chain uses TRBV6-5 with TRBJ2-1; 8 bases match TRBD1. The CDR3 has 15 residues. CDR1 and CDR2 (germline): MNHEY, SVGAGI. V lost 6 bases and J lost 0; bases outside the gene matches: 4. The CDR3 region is CASSKDRGSYNEQFF. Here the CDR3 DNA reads TGTGCCAGCAGCAAAGACAGGGGCTCCTACAATGAGCAGTTCTTC.

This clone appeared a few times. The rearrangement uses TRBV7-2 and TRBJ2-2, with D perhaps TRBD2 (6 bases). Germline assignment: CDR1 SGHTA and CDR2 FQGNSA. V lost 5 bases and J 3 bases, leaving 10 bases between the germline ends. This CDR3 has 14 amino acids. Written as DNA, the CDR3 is TGTGCCAGCAGCCCTACTAGCTACACCGGGGAGCTGTTTTTT. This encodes CASSPTSYTGELFF. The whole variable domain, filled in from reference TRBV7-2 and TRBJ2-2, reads GAGVSQSPSNKVTEKGKDVELRCDPISGHTALYWYRQSLGQGLEFLIYFQGNSAPDKSGLPSDRFSAERTGGSVSTLTIQRTQQEDSAVYLCASSPTSYTGELFFGEGSRLTVL.

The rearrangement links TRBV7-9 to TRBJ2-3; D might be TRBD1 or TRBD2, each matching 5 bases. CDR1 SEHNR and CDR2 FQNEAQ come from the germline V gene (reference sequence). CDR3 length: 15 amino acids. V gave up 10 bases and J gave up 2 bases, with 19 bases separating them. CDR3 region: CATREVGDITDTQYF. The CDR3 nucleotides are TGTGCCACTCGCGAGGTGGGGGATATCACAGATACGCAGTATTTT. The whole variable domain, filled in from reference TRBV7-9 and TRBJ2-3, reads DTGVSQNPRHKITKRGQNVTFRCDPISEHNRLYWYRQTLGQGPEFLTYFQNEAQLEKSRLLSDRFSAERPKGSFSTLEIQRTEQGDSAMYLCATREVGDITDTQYFGPGTRLTVL.